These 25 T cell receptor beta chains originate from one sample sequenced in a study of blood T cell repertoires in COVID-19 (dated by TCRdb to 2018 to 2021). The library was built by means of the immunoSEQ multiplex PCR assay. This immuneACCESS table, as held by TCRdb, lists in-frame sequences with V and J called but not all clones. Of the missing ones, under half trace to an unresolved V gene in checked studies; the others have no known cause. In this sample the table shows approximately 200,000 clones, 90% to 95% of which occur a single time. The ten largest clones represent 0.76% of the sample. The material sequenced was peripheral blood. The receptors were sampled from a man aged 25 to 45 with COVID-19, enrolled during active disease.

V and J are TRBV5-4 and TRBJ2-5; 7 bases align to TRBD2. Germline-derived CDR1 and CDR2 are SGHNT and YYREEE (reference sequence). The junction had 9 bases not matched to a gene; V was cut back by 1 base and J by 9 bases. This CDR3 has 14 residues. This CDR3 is CASSLRSGAGAQYF. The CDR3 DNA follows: TGTGCCAGCAGCTTGCGGTCTGGGGCGGGGGCCCAGTACTTC.

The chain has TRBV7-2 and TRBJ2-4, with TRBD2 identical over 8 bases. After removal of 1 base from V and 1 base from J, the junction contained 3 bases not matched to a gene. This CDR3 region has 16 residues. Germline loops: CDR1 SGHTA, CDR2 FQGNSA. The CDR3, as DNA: TGTGCCAGCAGCTTAGTTAGCGGGGAGGCCAAAAACATTCAGTACTTC. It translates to CASSLVSGEAKNIQYF.

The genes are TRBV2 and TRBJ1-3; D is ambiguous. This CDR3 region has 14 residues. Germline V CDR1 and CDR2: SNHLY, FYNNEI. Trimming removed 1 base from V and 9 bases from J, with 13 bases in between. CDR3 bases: TGTGCCAGCAGTGAAGGGGCACAGCGGACCACCATATATTTT. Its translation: CASSEGAQRTTIYF.

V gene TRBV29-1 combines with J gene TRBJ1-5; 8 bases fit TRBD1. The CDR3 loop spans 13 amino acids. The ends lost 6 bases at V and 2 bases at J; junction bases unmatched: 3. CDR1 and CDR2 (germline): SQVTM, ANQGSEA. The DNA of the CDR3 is TGCAGCGTCGCGACAGGGGGCAATCAGCCCCAGCATTTT. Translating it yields CSVATGGNQPQHF.

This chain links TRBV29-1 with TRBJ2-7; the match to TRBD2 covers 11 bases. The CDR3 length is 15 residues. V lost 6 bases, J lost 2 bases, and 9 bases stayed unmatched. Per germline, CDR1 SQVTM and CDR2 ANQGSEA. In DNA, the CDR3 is TGCAGCGTCGCTGCGGGGACTAGCGGAACCTACGAGCAGTACTTC. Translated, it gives CSVAAGTSGTYEQYF.

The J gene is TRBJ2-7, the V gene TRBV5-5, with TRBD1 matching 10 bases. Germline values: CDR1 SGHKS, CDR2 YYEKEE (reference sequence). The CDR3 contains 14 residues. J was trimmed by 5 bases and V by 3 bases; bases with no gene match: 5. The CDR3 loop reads CASSWGQGRHEQYF. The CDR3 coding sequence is TGTGCCAGCAGCTGGGGACAGGGGCGCCACGAGCAGTACTTC.

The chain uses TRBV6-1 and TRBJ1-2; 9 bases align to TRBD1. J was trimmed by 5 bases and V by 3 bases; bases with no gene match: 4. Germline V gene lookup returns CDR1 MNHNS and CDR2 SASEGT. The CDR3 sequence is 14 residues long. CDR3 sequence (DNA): TGTGCCAGCAGTGACACAGGGGGCTCTTATGGCTACACCTTC. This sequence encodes CASSDTGGSYGYTF.

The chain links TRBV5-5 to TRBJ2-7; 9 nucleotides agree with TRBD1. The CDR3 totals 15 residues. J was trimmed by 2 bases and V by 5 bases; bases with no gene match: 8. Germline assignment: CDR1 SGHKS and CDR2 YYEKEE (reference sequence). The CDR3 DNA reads TGTGCCAGCAGTGAAAGGACAGGGGCGACCTACGAGCAGTACTTC. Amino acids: CASSERTGATYEQYF.

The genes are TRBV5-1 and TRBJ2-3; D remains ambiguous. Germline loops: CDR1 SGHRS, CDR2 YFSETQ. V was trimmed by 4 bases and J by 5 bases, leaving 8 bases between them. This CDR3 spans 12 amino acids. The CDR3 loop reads CASSPTGDTQYF. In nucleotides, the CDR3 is TGCGCCAGCAGCCCCACCGGAGATACGCAGTATTTT.

CDR3 nucleotides: TGTGCCATACAGGGGGACGGGGAGACCCAGTACTTC. Its translation is CAIQGDGETQYF. The chain uses TRBV10-3 and TRBJ2-5; 8 nucleotides match TRBD1. Trimming at V came to 9 bases and at J to 5 bases, leaving 5 bases not matched to a gene. The CDR3 is 12 amino acids. Looked up from germline, CDR1 is ENHRY and CDR2 is SYGVKD.

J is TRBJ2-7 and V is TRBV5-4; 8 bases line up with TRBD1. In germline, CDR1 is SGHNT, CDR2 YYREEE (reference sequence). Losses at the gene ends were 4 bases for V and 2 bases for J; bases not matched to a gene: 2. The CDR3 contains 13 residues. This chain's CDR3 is CASSKDRAYEQYF. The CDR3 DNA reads TGTGCCAGCAGCAAGGACAGGGCCTACGAGCAGTACTTC.

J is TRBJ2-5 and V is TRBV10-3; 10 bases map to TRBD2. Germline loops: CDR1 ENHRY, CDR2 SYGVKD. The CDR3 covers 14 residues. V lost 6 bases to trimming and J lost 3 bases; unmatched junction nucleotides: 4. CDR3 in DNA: TGTGCCATCAGCACAGGACTAGCGGAAGAGACCCAGTACTTC. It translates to CAISTGLAEETQYF.

The CDR3 protein is CASSFRDYGYTF. The CDR3 nucleotides read TGTGCCAGCAGTTTTAGAGACTATGGCTACACCTTC. The rearrangement links TRBV28 to TRBJ1-2, with unresolved D. Per germline, CDR1 MDHEN and CDR2 SYDVKM. V dropped 3 bases and J dropped 3 bases, with 5 bases sitting between them. This CDR3 has 12 residues.

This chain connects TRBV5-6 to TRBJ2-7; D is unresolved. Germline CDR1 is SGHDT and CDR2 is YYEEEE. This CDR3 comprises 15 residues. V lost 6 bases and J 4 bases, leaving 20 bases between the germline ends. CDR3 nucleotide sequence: TGTGCCAGCACCTCAATGGCCCCTCCACCTTACGAGCAGTACTTC. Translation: CASTSMAPPPYEQYF.

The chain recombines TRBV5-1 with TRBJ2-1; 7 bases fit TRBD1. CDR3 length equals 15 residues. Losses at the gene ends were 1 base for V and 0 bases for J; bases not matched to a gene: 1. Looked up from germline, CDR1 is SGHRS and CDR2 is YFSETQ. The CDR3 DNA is TGCGCCAGCAGCTTGACAGGGGACTCCTACAATGAGCAGTTCTTC. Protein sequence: CASSLTGDSYNEQFF. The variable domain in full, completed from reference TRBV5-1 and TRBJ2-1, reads KAGVTQTPRYLIKTRGQQVTLSCSPISGHRSVSWYQQTPGQGLQFLFEYFSETQRNKGNFPGRFSGRQFSNSRSEMNVSTLELGDSALYLCASSLTGDSYNEQFFGPGTRLTVL.

CDR3 loop: CASSLAGSYEQYF. The DNA for the CDR3 is TGTGCCAGCAGCCTAGCGGGGTCCTACGAGCAGTACTTC. The V gene is TRBV12-3 or TRBV12-4, the J gene TRBJ2-7; TRBD2 matches 9 bases. The CDR3 totals 13 residues. J lost 1 base, V lost 6 bases, and 1 base had no gene match.

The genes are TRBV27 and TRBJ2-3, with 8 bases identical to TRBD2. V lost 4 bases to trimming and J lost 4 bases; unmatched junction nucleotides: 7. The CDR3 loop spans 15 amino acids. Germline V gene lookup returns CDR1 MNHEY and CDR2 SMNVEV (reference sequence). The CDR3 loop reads CASSWAGGAPDTQYF. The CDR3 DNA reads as TGTGCCAGCAGTTGGGCGGGGGGCGCCCCAGATACGCAGTATTTT.

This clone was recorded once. The CDR3 DNA reads as TGCGCCAGCAGCTTACAGGGCGGTTCGCCCCAGCATTTT. It codes for CASSLQGGSPQHF. This chain uses TRBV5-1 with TRBJ1-5; the D gene is possibly TRBD1 (6 bases). CDR1 is SGHRS and CDR2 is YFSETQ in the germline V gene. V was clipped by 2 bases and J by 9 bases, with 12 bases between them. This CDR3 is 13 amino acids long.

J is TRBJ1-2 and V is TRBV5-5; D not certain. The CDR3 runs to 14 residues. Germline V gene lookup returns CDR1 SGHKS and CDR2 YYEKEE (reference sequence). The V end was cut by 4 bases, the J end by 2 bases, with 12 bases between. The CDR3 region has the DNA TGTGCCAGCAGCCCAAGGCAGGCGAACTATGGCTACACCTTC. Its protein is CASSPRQANYGYTF.

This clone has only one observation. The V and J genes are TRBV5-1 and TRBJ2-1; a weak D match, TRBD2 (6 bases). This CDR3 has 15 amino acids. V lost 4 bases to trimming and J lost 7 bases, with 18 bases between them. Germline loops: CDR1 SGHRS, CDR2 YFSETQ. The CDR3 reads CASSPLVGRGNEQFF. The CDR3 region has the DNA TGCGCCAGCAGCCCCCTCGTAGGGCGGGGAAATGAGCAGTTCTTC.

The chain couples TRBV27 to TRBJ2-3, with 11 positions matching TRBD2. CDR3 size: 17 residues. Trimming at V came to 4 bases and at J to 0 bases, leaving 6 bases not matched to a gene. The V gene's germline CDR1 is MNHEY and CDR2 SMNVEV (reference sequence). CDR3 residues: CASSSTRTSGSTDTQYF. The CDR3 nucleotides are TGTGCCAGCAGTTCGACTAGGACTAGCGGGAGCACAGATACGCAGTATTTT.

DNA of the CDR3: TGCGCCAGCAGCCAAGGTACGCTCGGAAACATTCAGTACTTC. It translates to CASSQGTLGNIQYF. The rearrangement links TRBV4-1 to TRBJ2-4; D unclear. Germline CDR1 MGHRA, CDR2 YSYEKL. CDR3 length: 14 amino acids. The germline V and J ends were trimmed by 1 base and 6 bases, with 10 bases remaining between them.

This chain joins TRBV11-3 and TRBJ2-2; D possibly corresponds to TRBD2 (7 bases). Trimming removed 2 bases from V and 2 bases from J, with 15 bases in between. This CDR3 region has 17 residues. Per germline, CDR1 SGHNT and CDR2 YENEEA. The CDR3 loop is CASSLSRGGSNTGELFF. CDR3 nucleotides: TGTGCCAGCAGCTTATCCAGGGGCGGGAGCAACACCGGGGAGCTGTTTTTT.

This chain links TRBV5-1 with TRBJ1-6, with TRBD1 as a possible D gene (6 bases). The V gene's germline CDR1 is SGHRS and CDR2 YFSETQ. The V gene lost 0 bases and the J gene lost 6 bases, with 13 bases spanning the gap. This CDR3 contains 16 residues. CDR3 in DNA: TGCGCCAGCAGCTTGGCCTCAGGGGAGTTTAATTCACCCCTCCACTTT. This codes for CASSLASGEFNSPLHF. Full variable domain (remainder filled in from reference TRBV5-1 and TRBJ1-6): KAGVTQTPRYLIKTRGQQVTLSCSPISGHRSVSWYQQTPGQGLQFLFEYFSETQRNKGNFPGRFSGRQFSNSRSEMNVSTLELGDSALYLCASSLASGEFNSPLHFGNGTRLTVT.

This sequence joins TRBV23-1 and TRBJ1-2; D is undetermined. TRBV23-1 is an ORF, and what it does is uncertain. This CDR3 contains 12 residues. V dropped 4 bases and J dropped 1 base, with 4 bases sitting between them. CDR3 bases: TGCGCCAGCAGTCTCGGTAACTATGGCTACACCTTC. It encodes CASSLGNYGYTF.